The following is a T cell receptor beta chain sequence with its context. Its antigen is currently unknown. The immunoSEQ assay was version 4, run in survey mode. Only in-frame clones appear in the TCRdb table, and some are missing; sequencing was by immunoSEQ multiplex PCR. The sample includes 50,000 to 65,000 clones, about 77% of them seen just once. The data belong to a study of persistence of HIV-infected CD4 T cells. Overall study results and limits: Bulk TCR data could not be restricted to HIV-1-infected CMV-responding cells. CMV- and Gag-responding cells had lower TCRbeta richness than CD3/CD28-responding cells.

Cells were stimulated with overlapping HIV-1 Gag 15-mer peptides. Memory cells lacking CD40L and CD69 with high CD45RO were sorted. This material consisted of CD4+ T cells sorted from PBMCs after roughly 18-hour stimulation, taken from a patient who received antiretroviral therapy. The origin of this receptor is an adult man with HIV who was CMV-seropositive.

This CDR3 is CAISESVTPYEQYF. The CDR3 coding sequence is TGTGCCATCAGTGAGTCGGTAACCCCCTACGAGCAGTACTTC. The chain couples TRBV10-3 to TRBJ2-7; D remains unclear. Germline V gives CDR1 ENHRY, CDR2 SYGVKD. This CDR3 has 14 residues. With 0 bases removed from V and 2 bases from J, the gap between germline ends came to 8 bases.